Listed here are 31 T cell receptor beta chains from one sample, sequenced in a study of low-dose radiotherapy and immunotherapy resistance in tumors. Sample time point: before trial treatment. Alpha and beta chains were covered, as first-strand cDNA relied on TRAV- and TRBV-specific primers. Amplification of TCRs used a constant-region primer and V-primer adapter for roughly 20 PCR cycles. TCRdb re-called the reads through MiXCR, storing one row per CDR3 protein. Of tens of thousands of distinct CDR3 sequences listed, about 26% were seen once; the top ten hold 6.5% to 8%. The input for sequencing was PBMCs, taken before treatment. These receptors all stem from a male donor with rectosigmoid adenocarcinoma.

This clonotype has only a few counts. The chain carries TRBV30 and TRBJ1-3; D not resolved. V gave up 3 bases and J gave up 0 bases, with 9 bases separating them. This CDR3 has 14 residues. CDR1 and CDR2 from the germline V gene are GTSNPN and SVGIG (reference sequence). CDR3 in DNA: TGTGCCTGGAGGATGACGAGCTCTGGAAACACCATATATTTT. Protein: CAWRMTSSGNTIYF.

Ten or more counts support this clonotype. CDR3 in amino acids: CSGGELQTNTEAFF. The CDR3 bases are TGCAGCGGTGGGGAGTTACAGACGAACACTGAAGCTTTCTTT. This chain links TRBV29-1 with TRBJ1-1; D remains ambiguous. The germline gives CDR1 SQVTM, CDR2 ANQGSEA. V was trimmed by 7 bases and J by 1 base, leaving 16 bases between them. The CDR3 loop spans 14 amino acids.

This clonotype has ten or more counts. The V gene is TRBV7-2, the J gene TRBJ1-5; D is undetermined. Germline V gene lookup returns CDR1 SGHTA and CDR2 FQGNSA. The CDR3 runs to 13 residues. The ends were cut back, 1 base at V and 6 bases at J, with 7 bases in the middle. The CDR3 nucleotides are TGTGCCAGCAGCTTAGTTTCGGTTCAGCCCCAGCATTTT. The encoded protein is CASSLVSVQPQHF.

V usage is TRBV7-2 and J usage is TRBJ2-1; D uncertain. V was shortened by 1 base and J by 0 bases, with 4 bases between the two germline ends. The CDR3 has 14 amino acids. Germline V gene data show CDR1 as SGHTA and CDR2 as FQGNSA. The CDR3 DNA follows: TGTGCCAGCAGCTTAGATGGCTCCTACAATGAGCAGTTCTTC. Protein product: CASSLDGSYNEQFF.

This rearrangement joins TRBV30 to TRBJ2-3; D might be TRBD2 (6 bases). The CDR3 covers 18 residues. Germline CDR1 GTSNPN, CDR2 SVGIG (reference sequence). V was shortened by 5 bases and J by 0 bases, with 24 bases between the two germline ends. This CDR3 is CAWGVTGSGYYSTDTQYF. The CDR3 DNA follows: TGTGCCTGGGGAGTAACGGGGAGCGGGTACTACAGCACAGATACGCAGTATTTT.

The sample holds many counts of this clonotype. This sequence joins TRBV20-1 and TRBJ2-5; D call uncertain. Germline CDR1 and CDR2: DFQATT and SNEGSKA (reference sequence). V was clipped by 0 bases and J by 2 bases, with 13 bases between them. There are 15 residues in the CDR3. CDR3 in DNA: TGCAGTGCTAGAGAGGCCACTGGACGGCAAGAGACCCAGTACTTC. Encoded protein: CSAREATGRQETQYF.

This clonotype was counted ten times or more. V is TRBV5-4 and J is TRBJ2-3; 14 positions match TRBD2. V dropped 3 bases and J dropped 9; count of bases not matched to a gene: 6. This CDR3 contains 15 residues. CDR1 and CDR2 (germline): SGHNT, YYREEE (reference sequence). The CDR3 bases are TGTGCCAGCAGCTCCGGGACTAGCGGGAGAGTGACGCAGTATTTT. Its translation: CASSSGTSGRVTQYF. Supplemented by reference TRBV5-4 and TRBJ2-3, the full variable domain reads ETGVTQSPTHLIKTRGQQVTLRCSSQSGHNTVSWYQQALGQGPQFIFQYYREEENGRGNFPPRFSGLQFPNYSSELNVNALELDDSALYLCASSSGTSGRVTQYFGPGTRLTVL.

This clonotype was detected many times. One junction end disagrees with the germline gene, perhaps due to a read error. The chain carries TRBV12-3 or TRBV12-4 and TRBJ2-2; D is undetermined. The CDR3 length is 14 residues. CDR3 nucleotide sequence: TGTGCCAGCATTTTACTTATTGGTTCCGGGGAGCTGTTTTTT. It codes for CASILLIGSGELFF.

There are many counts of this clonotype. The gene calls are TRBV2 and TRBJ1-4, with 7 nucleotides matching TRBD1. The CDR3 contains 14 residues. The V gene end was trimmed by 4 bases and the J gene end by 5 bases; junction bases not matched to a gene: 4. From germline, CDR1 is SNHLY and CDR2 FYNNEI. The CDR3 DNA follows: TGTGCCAGCAGTGTTCGGACAGGAAATGAAAAACTGTTTTTT. Amino acid sequence: CASSVRTGNEKLFF.

This clonotype was observed a handful of times. The V gene is TRBV5-1, the J gene TRBJ2-5; TRBD1 agrees at 8 bases. From germline, CDR1 is SGHRS and CDR2 YFSETQ. This CDR3 contains 16 residues. Trimming removed 4 bases from V and 1 base from J; junction bases left unmatched: 9. The CDR3 DNA reads as TGCGCCAGCAGCCCTGGGACAGGTGGTGGCCAAGAGACCCAGTACTTC. It yields the protein CASSPGTGGGQETQYF.

The rearrangement joins TRBV4-1 to TRBJ1-2; 7 bases match TRBD1. The CDR3 consists of 14 residues. V lost 4 bases and J lost 6; bases outside the gene matches: 8. Germline-derived CDR1 and CDR2 are MGHRA and YSYEKL. CDR3 sequence: CASSRQTGSDGYTF. The CDR3 coding sequence is TGCGCCAGCAGCCGACAGACAGGGTCGGATGGCTACACCTTC.

This clonotype was observed a few times. It is likely a read error: a sequence one base away is far more abundant. V and J are TRBV29-1 and TRBJ2-1; D is uncertain. This CDR3 has 11 residues. The germline V gene encodes CDR1 SQVTM and CDR2 ANQGSEA. V was trimmed by 4 bases and J by 10 bases, leaving 11 bases between them. The DNA for the CDR3 is TGCAGCGTTGTAGTCACCTACGAGCAGTTCTTC. As protein: CSVVVTYEQFF.

At least ten counts were recorded for this clonotype. The chain is built from TRBV10-3 and TRBJ2-3, with D possibly TRBD2 on 5 matching bases. There are 14 residues in the CDR3. With 2 bases removed from V and 0 bases from J, the gap between germline ends came to 6 bases. Germline V gene sequence: CDR1 ENHRY, CDR2 SYGVKD. For the CDR3, the DNA is TGTGCCATCAGTGAGCCGGGGAGCACAGATACGCAGTATTTT. It is translated as CAISEPGSTDTQYF.

The V call is TRBV7-9, the J call TRBJ1-5; possibly TRBD1 for D (5 bases). Per germline, CDR1 SEHNR and CDR2 FQNEAQ (reference sequence). V lost 3 bases, J lost 6 bases, and 12 bases lay in between. The CDR3 totals 14 residues. The CDR3 sequence is CASSFDRQGQPQHF. The CDR3 DNA reads TGTGCCAGCAGCTTTGACCGCCAGGGTCAGCCCCAGCATTTT.

This clonotype was recorded at least ten times. The chain employs TRBV11-3 and TRBJ2-2; D gene uncertain. The CDR3 spans 13 residues. Looked up from germline, CDR1 is SGHNT and CDR2 is YENEEA. V was shortened by 2 bases and J by 4 bases, with 5 bases between the two germline ends. This CDR3 reads CASSLLGTGELFF. CDR3 in DNA: TGTGCCAGCAGCTTATTAGGCACCGGGGAGCTGTTTTTT. Variable domain in full (rest from reference TRBV11-3 and TRBJ2-2): EAGVVQSPRYKIIEKKQPVAFWCNPISGHNTLYWYLQNLGQGPELLIRYENEEAVDDSQLPKDRFSAERLKGVDSTLKIQPAELGDSAVYLCASSLLGTGELFFGEGSRLTVL.

This clonotype appeared many times. This chain links TRBV4-3 with TRBJ2-1; D gene unclear. Germline V CDR1 and CDR2: LGHNA, YSLEER. The CDR3 sequence is 15 residues long. Between the trimmed V and J ends, which lost 0 bases and 3 bases, there was a span of 9 bases. The CDR3 DNA is TGCGCCAGCAGCCAAGATTCTATTGACTACAATGAGCAGTTCTTC. The encoded protein is CASSQDSIDYNEQFF.

In this sample, this clonotype turned up a few times. The chain couples TRBV20-1 to TRBJ2-5, with 10 bases fitting TRBD2. CDR1 and CDR2 (germline): DFQATT, SNEGSKA (reference sequence). With V trimmed by 2 bases and J by 1 base, 4 bases remained unmatched. The CDR3 loop spans 15 amino acids. CDR3 bases: TGCAGTGCTAGAATGCTAGCGGGGGCCCAAGAGACCCAGTACTTC. Translated, it gives CSARMLAGAQETQYF.

This clonotype was counted many times. This chain joins TRBV20-1 and TRBJ2-3, with no clear D. The V gene lost 3 bases and the J gene lost 1 base, with 11 bases spanning the gap. Germline lookup yields CDR1 DFQATT and CDR2 SNEGSKA (reference sequence). CDR3 length: 14 residues. The CDR3 reads CSARDIFRTDTQYF. The CDR3 coding sequence is TGCAGTGCTAGGGATATATTCCGCACAGATACGCAGTATTTT.

The table lists this clonotype with many counts. The V gene is TRBV6-2 or TRBV6-3, the J gene TRBJ2-3; tentative D call: TRBD2 (5 bases). The CDR3 is made up of 22 amino acids. Germline CDR1 reads MNHEY; CDR2 reads SVGEGT. The V gene lost 7 bases and the J gene lost 0 bases, with 35 bases spanning the gap. CDR3 in amino acids: CASTERYIVIRTPESSTDTQYF. CDR3 DNA sequence: TGTGCCAGCACCGAACGTTACATAGTGATCCGGACTCCCGAATCTAGCACAGATACGCAGTATTTT.

This clonotype was recorded only once. The chain has TRBV30 and TRBJ2-7; D not certain. Germline CDR1 reads GTSNPN; CDR2 reads SVGIG (reference sequence). This CDR3 has 11 amino acids. V was trimmed by 2 bases and J by 4 bases, leaving 6 bases between them. For the CDR3, the DNA is TGTGCCTGGAGTACCGGGTACGAGCAGTACTTC. This gives the protein CAWSTGYEQYF. The full variable domain, rest sourced from reference TRBV30 and TRBJ2-7, is SQTIHQWPATLVQPVGSPLSLECTVEGTSNPNLYWYRQAAGRGLQLLFYSVGIGQISSEVPQNLSASRPQDRQFILSSKKLLLSDSGFYLCAWSTGYEQYFGPGTRLTVT.

This clonotype was recorded many times. The chain combines TRBV12-3 or TRBV12-4 with TRBJ1-5; possible D gene TRBD1, 5 bases. The CDR3 is 14 amino acids. V was pared by 4 bases and J by 7 bases, with 14 bases between. The CDR3 loop is CASSSGNSRQPQHF. CDR3 nucleotides: TGTGCCAGCAGTTCAGGGAATTCGAGACAGCCCCAGCATTTT.

The chain joins TRBV6-2 or TRBV6-3 to TRBJ2-7, with D hard to call. CDR3 length: 12 amino acids. Per the germline V gene, CDR1 is MNHEY and CDR2 is SVGEGT. The V end was cut by 7 bases, the J end by 2 bases, with 9 bases between. DNA for the CDR3: TGTGCCAGCAACGGCCTCACCTACGAGCAGTACTTC. It codes for CASNGLTYEQYF.

The chain combines TRBV20-1 with TRBJ2-1; D is uncertain. The germline gives CDR1 DFQATT, CDR2 SNEGSKA (reference sequence). Trimming left V 2 bases short and J 0 bases short, with 8 bases between. The CDR3 covers 14 residues. In DNA form, the CDR3 reads TGCAGTGCTAGAACGAGGTTCTCCTACAATGAGCAGTTCTTC. Its translation is CSARTRFSYNEQFF.

This clonotype showed up many times. The chain links TRBV18 to TRBJ2-3; no firm D call. This CDR3 region has 13 residues. V dropped 3 bases and J dropped 4 bases, with 8 bases sitting between them. CDR1 is KGHSH and CDR2 is LQKENI in the germline V gene. In DNA, the CDR3 is TGTGCCAGCTCACCTGGCCTCGCAGATACGCAGTATTTT. Its translation: CASSPGLADTQYF.

This clonotype was detected many times. The chain uses TRBV28 and TRBJ1-4; D is unresolved. There are 13 residues in the CDR3. V was trimmed by 6 bases and J by 5 bases, leaving 10 bases between them. In germline, CDR1 is MDHEN, CDR2 SYDVKM. The CDR3 coding sequence is TGTGCCAGCAGCGGACCGGCAAATGAAAAACTGTTTTTT. It yields the protein CASSGPANEKLFF.

In this sample, this clonotype turned up many times. The genes are TRBV7-2 and TRBJ2-2, with no clear D. The CDR3 has 13 residues. CDR1 SGHTA and CDR2 FQGNSA come from the germline V gene. CDR3 in amino acids: CGCPLSEVGELFF. In DNA form, the CDR3 reads TGTGGATGCCCCTTGTCCGAGGTCGGGGAGCTGTTTTTT.

In this sample, this clonotype turned up a few times. V is TRBV9 and J is TRBJ2-3; D is possibly TRBD2 (5 bases). This CDR3 has 16 residues. Germline CDR1 is SGDLS and CDR2 is YYNGEE. V lost 2 bases, J lost 1 base, and 14 bases lay in between. DNA of the CDR3: TGTGCCAGCAGCGTCGACTACGCGACCGGCACAGATACGCAGTATTTT. Residues: CASSVDYATGTDTQYF.

This clonotype came up once. A read error likely explains this, since a far larger clone differs by one base. The CDR3 does not end in the conserved phenylalanine or tryptophan, so this is likely a read error. The chain recombines TRBV7-9 with TRBJ2-7; D might be TRBD2 (6 bases). Trimming shortened V by 4 bases and J by 5 bases, and 12 bases separated the two germline ends. The germline gives CDR1 SEHNR, CDR2 FQNEAQ (reference sequence). The CDR3 contains 13 residues. This chain's CDR3 is CASSSLGSHEQYL. In DNA form, the CDR3 reads TGTGCCAGCAGCTCACTCGGGAGTCACGAGCAGTACTTG.

The chain joins TRBV19 to TRBJ2-2; 7 bases line up with TRBD1. V shed 2 bases and J 2 bases; nucleotides not matched to a gene: 8. The germline V gene has CDR1 LNHDA and CDR2 SQIVND (reference sequence). This CDR3 region has 17 residues. In DNA form, the CDR3 reads TGTGCCAGTAGTATAAGGCAGGGGGTAATAAACACCGGGGAGCTGTTTTTT. It is translated as CASSIRQGVINTGELFF.

Regarding this clonotype: This likely reflects a read error, since a far larger clone is one base away. This chain connects TRBV6-6 to TRBJ2-1; D call uncertain. The CDR3 is made up of 16 amino acids. CDR1 is MNHNY and CDR2 is SVGAGI in the germline V gene (reference sequence). V gave up 0 bases and J gave up 10 bases, with 19 bases separating them. CDR3 nucleotide sequence: TGTGCCAGCAGTTACTCGAATTCGTTGTGGGCCTACGAGCAGTTCTTC. This encodes CASSYSNSLWAYEQFF.

This clonotype was seen only a few times. The chain combines TRBV24-1 with TRBJ2-3, with 7 bases fitting TRBD2. The V and J ends lost 8 bases and 1 base, in that order; junction bases with no gene match: 11. This CDR3 is 16 amino acids long. Per the germline V gene, CDR1 is KGHDR and CDR2 is SFDVKD. The CDR3, as DNA: TGTGCCACCACTCCGGGAGGTGCAGATGGCACAGATACGCAGTATTTT. Translating gives CATTPGGADGTDTQYF.